These 30 T cell receptor beta chains were all obtained from the same sample, sequenced in a study of blood T cell repertoires in COVID-19. Libraries were prepared by immunoSEQ multiplex PCR; TCRdb keeps only in-frame clonotypes and omits some of them. The repertoire consists of roughly 250,000 clones, with almost 85% occurring once and the leading ten covering under 4.5%. The sequenced sample was peripheral blood. The receptors were sampled from a man aged 50-60 years with acute or convalescent COVID-19.

The gene calls are TRBV10-1 and TRBJ2-3; D is undetermined. V lost 2 bases and J lost 3, with 24 bases in between. CDR1 WNHNN and CDR2 SYGVQD come from the germline V gene (reference sequence). The CDR3 covers 19 residues. The CDR3 loop is CASSEPVQVHSLLTDTQYF. In nucleotides, the CDR3 is TGCGCCAGCAGTGAGCCGGTCCAGGTACATTCACTTTTGACAGATACGCAGTATTTT.

This clone came up a few times. The V and J genes are TRBV3-1 (or the pseudogene TRBV3-2) and TRBJ2-7; TRBD1 matches at 9 bases. The CDR3 has 15 amino acids. CDR1 is LGHDT and CDR2 is YNNKEL in the germline V gene (reference sequence). J was trimmed by 7 bases and V by 1 base; bases with no gene match: 8. CDR3 residues: CASSQGQGVSREQYF. CDR3 DNA sequence: TGTGCCAGCAGCCAAGGACAGGGGGTCTCTCGAGAGCAGTACTTC.

This chain connects TRBV6-1 to TRBJ2-7; maybe TRBD1 (6 bases). Germline V lookup: CDR1 MNHNS, CDR2 SASEGT. The CDR3 totals 14 residues. Trimming cost V 2 bases and J 3 bases, with 11 bases left between them. This CDR3 reads CASSEPGVSYEQYF. CDR3 in DNA: TGTGCCAGCAGTGAACCAGGGGTTAGCTACGAGCAGTACTTC.

This rearrangement joins TRBV28 to TRBJ1-4; 11 bases align to TRBD1. With 11 bases clipped from V and 8 bases from J, the junction kept 13 bases outside the gene matches. Per the germline V gene, CDR1 is MDHEN and CDR2 is SYDVKM. The CDR3 sequence is 15 residues long. DNA of the CDR3: TGTGCCCACCGGGACAGGGGGAGAACTGGCGAAAAACTGTTTTTT. This codes for CAHRDRGRTGEKLFF.

There are a few counts of this clone. Germline is not matched at one junction end, which may reflect a read error. The chain links TRBV7-7 to TRBJ2-1; D remains ambiguous. CDR1 is SSHAT and CDR2 is FNYEAQ in the germline V gene (reference sequence). This CDR3 contains 15 residues. As DNA, the CDR3 is TGTGCTAGCAGCTTAGCTCCGAGCTCCTACAATGAGCAGTTCTTC. It translates to CASSLAPSSYNEQFF. Combining the CDR3 with reference TRBV7-7 and TRBJ2-1 gives the whole variable domain GAGVSQSPRYKVTKRGQDVTLRCDPISSHATLYWYQQALGQGPEFLTYFNYEAQPDKSGLPSDRFSAERPEGSISTLTIQRTEQRDSAMYRCASSLAPSSYNEQFFGPGTRLTVL.

V usage is TRBV5-1 and J usage is TRBJ2-7; 11 bases agree with TRBD2. With 7 bases clipped from V and 4 bases from J, the junction kept 7 bases outside the gene matches. CDR1 is SGHRS, CDR2 YFSETQ, per germline. The CDR3 has 14 residues. The CDR3 DNA sequence: TGCGCCAGCTCGGGAGGACTAGCGGGTTACGAGCAGTACTTC. It translates to CASSGGLAGYEQYF. The full variable domain, completed using reference TRBV5-1 and TRBJ2-7, is KAGVTQTPRYLIKTRGQQVTLSCSPISGHRSVSWYQQTPGQGLQFLFEYFSETQRNKGNFPGRFSGRQFSNSRSEMNVSTLELGDSALYLCASSGGLAGYEQYFGPGTRLTVT.

This clone was picked up a small number of times. This specimen includes other DNA sequences encoding the same CDR3. This chain links TRBV6-6 with TRBJ1-3, with a weak D call TRBD1 (5 bases). The germline V and J ends were trimmed by 6 bases and 0 bases, with 9 bases remaining between them. Germline V lookup: CDR1 MNHNY, CDR2 SVGAGI (reference sequence). The CDR3 totals 14 residues. CDR3 nucleotide sequence: TGTGCCAGCAGACCGACAGTCTCTGGAAACACCATATATTTT. Amino acids: CASRPTVSGNTIYF.

V gene TRBV21-1 combines with J gene TRBJ1-1; no check of the table's D call, TRBD1, against the DNA was made. TRBV21-1 is listed as a pseudogene. CDR3 size: 21 residues. In DNA, the CDR3 is TGTGCCAGCACCCCACAGCAGGCACAGGGGACAGGGGGCGCCGGGATCCCTGAAGCTTTCTTT. It translates to CASTPQQAQGTGGAGIPEAFF.

The J gene is TRBJ1-2, the V gene TRBV29-1, with D unclear. Germline V gene data show CDR1 as SQVTM and CDR2 as ANQGSEA. The CDR3 runs to 11 residues. The ends were cut back, 4 bases at V and 8 bases at J, with 11 bases in the middle. DNA for the CDR3: TGCAGCGTTGGCGGCCCTCGCGGCTACACCTTC. Translated, it gives CSVGGPRGYTF.

The genes are TRBV5-6 and TRBJ2-7; the D is unclear. Trimming took off 0 bases at V and 4 bases at J, with 8 bases between the two ends. The CDR3 has 13 residues. Germline V gene lookup returns CDR1 SGHDT and CDR2 YYEEEE. The CDR3 loop is CASSLGQVYEQYF. The CDR3 nucleotides are TGTGCCAGCAGCTTGGGGCAGGTGTACGAGCAGTACTTC. The full variable domain, rest sourced from reference TRBV5-6 and TRBJ2-7, is DAGVTQSPTHLIKTRGQQVTLRCSPKSGHDTVSWYQQALGQGPQFIFQYYEEEERQRGNFPDRFSGHQFPNYSSELNVNALLLGDSALYLCASSLGQVYEQYFGPGTRLTVT.

The chain is built from TRBV5-6 and TRBJ2-5; D might be TRBD2 (6 bases). The CDR3 runs 18 residues. Trimming stripped 3 bases from V and 4 bases from J, with 25 bases between. CDR1 is SGHDT and CDR2 is YYEEEE in the germline V gene. This chain's CDR3 is CASSSVWGGRAVRETQYF. The CDR3 region has the DNA TGTGCCAGCAGCTCCGTCTGGGGAGGCAGAGCGGTCCGAGAGACCCAGTACTTC.

The chain recombines TRBV11-2 with TRBJ2-1; 8 positions agree with TRBD2. Germline CDR1 is SGHAT and CDR2 is FQNNGV. The trim removed 5 bases at V and 15 bases at J, leaving 9 bases unmatched. The CDR3 is 12 amino acids. The CDR3: CASSLNGRAGFF. CDR3 nucleotide sequence: TGTGCCAGCAGCCTGAACGGGAGGGCGGGGTTCTTC.

The V and J genes are TRBV11-1 and TRBJ2-3; maybe TRBD2 (6 bases). The germline CDR1 and CDR2 sequences are SGHAT and FQDESV (reference sequence). V was cut by 5 bases and J by 2 bases, with 14 bases left in between. The CDR3 runs to 15 residues. Here the CDR3 reads CASSPVGGSTDTQYF. The CDR3 DNA reads TGTGCCAGCAGCCCGGTGGGGGGATCCACAGATACGCAGTATTTT.

The CDR3 bases are TGTGCCAGCAGCCTAGTGACCCACGGGTATGGCTACACCTTC. Translated: CASSLVTHGYGYTF. The chain links TRBV28 to TRBJ1-2; D remains unclear. This CDR3 region has 14 residues. Germline values: CDR1 MDHEN, CDR2 SYDVKM. V shed 6 bases and J shed 5 bases, with 16 bases lying between them.

The rearrangement links TRBV19 to TRBJ2-2, with D perhaps matching TRBD1 (6 bases). This CDR3 has 13 residues. Germline values: CDR1 LNHDA, CDR2 SQIVND (reference sequence). V lost 5 bases and J 6 bases, leaving 10 bases between the germline ends. In nucleotides, the CDR3 is TGTGCCAGTAGTCCGCGGACAGCCGGGGAGCTGTTTTTT. Translating gives CASSPRTAGELFF.

V gene TRBV6-5 combines with J gene TRBJ2-4; D perhaps matches TRBD1 (6 bases). Trimming pared 1 base from V and 7 bases from J, leaving 14 bases between. Germline values: CDR1 MNHEY, CDR2 SVGAGI. CDR3 length: 15 residues. The CDR3 coding sequence is TGTGCCAGCAGTTACTTGCCAGGGGAAGGGAACATTCAGTACTTC. Residues: CASSYLPGEGNIQYF.

The chain carries TRBV4-2 and TRBJ1-6; D is unclear. CDR3 size: 13 residues. V gave up 4 bases and J gave up 7 bases, with 8 bases separating them. CDR1 and CDR2 from the germline V gene are LGHNA and YNFKEQ. CDR3 protein: CASSREFNSPLHF. CDR3 in DNA: TGTGCCAGCAGCCGGGAGTTCAATTCACCCCTCCACTTT.

This clone was found once. The chain links TRBV6-4 to TRBJ1-2; the D gene is possibly TRBD1 (5 bases). This CDR3 has 15 amino acids. Trimming removed 3 bases from V and 2 bases from J, with 13 bases in between. Germline values: CDR1 MRHNA, CDR2 SNTAGT. CDR3 nucleotide sequence: TGTGCCAGCAGTGAGGGACCGGGGGTGAACTATGGCTACACCTTC. This codes for CASSEGPGVNYGYTF.

The rearrangement joins TRBV12-3 or TRBV12-4 to TRBJ1-4; unclear D gene. The CDR3 is 12 residues long. The V gene lost 7 bases and the J gene lost 3 bases, with 6 bases spanning the gap. The CDR3 DNA is TGTGCCAGCAACTGGTCTAATGAAAAACTGTTTTTT. Its translation is CASNWSNEKLFF.

The rearrangement links TRBV19 to TRBJ2-1; TRBD2 is a possible D gene (6 bases). The CDR3 sequence is 14 residues long. CDR1 LNHDA and CDR2 SQIVND come from the germline V gene (reference sequence). V lost 7 bases and J 8 bases, leaving 18 bases between the germline ends. In nucleotides, the CDR3 is TGTGCCAGTAACATGAGAGGGACTGGAGATGAGCAGTTCTTC. It is translated as CASNMRGTGDEQFF.

This clone was counted once. This chain uses TRBV5-3 with TRBJ1-5; no clear D gene. TRBV5-3 is an ORF, with its function uncertain. V lost 0 bases, J lost 0 bases, and 7 bases lay in between. The CDR3 sequence is 15 residues long. The CDR3 protein is CARSLAPSSNQPQHF. The CDR3 coding sequence is TGTGCCAGAAGCTTGGCCCCCAGTAGCAATCAGCCCCAGCATTTT.

This chain links TRBV28 with TRBJ2-4; 9 bases align to TRBD1. The CDR3 is 15 residues long. With V trimmed by 6 bases and J by 1 base, 4 bases remained unmatched. CDR1 and CDR2 (germline): MDHEN, SYDVKM. The CDR3 coding sequence is TGTGCCAGCAGGCCAACAGGGGGCGCCAAAAACATTCAGTACTTC. Its translation is CASRPTGGAKNIQYF.

The genes are TRBV6-1 and TRBJ2-5; 7 nucleotides match TRBD1. This CDR3 contains 14 residues. J gave up 5 bases and V 1 base, and 4 bases lay outside the gene matches. The V gene's germline CDR1 is MNHNS and CDR2 SASEGT. CDR3 sequence (DNA): TGTGCCAGCAGTGAAGGGGTCAGGGGGGAGACCCAGTACTTC. It specifies CASSEGVRGETQYF.

This clone showed up just once. This rearrangement joins TRBV4-1 to TRBJ2-7, with TRBD1 matching 8 bases. The junction had 8 bases not matched to a gene; V was cut back by 0 bases and J by 1 base. The CDR3 runs 17 residues. From germline, CDR1 is MGHRA and CDR2 YSYEKL. CDR3 in amino acids: CASSQDGTGLGSYEQYF. DNA of the CDR3: TGCGCCAGCAGCCAAGATGGGACAGGACTGGGGTCCTACGAGCAGTACTTC.

The rearrangement joins TRBV3-1 (or the pseudogene TRBV3-2) to TRBJ1-5, with a possible D match to TRBD1 (6 bases). Germline CDR1 and CDR2: LGHDT and YNNKEL (reference sequence). The CDR3 contains 13 residues. Between the trimmed V and J ends, which lost 6 bases and 5 bases, there was a span of 11 bases. CDR3 protein: CASSRKGDQPQHF. The CDR3 DNA reads TGTGCCAGCAGTCGCAAGGGGGATCAGCCCCAGCATTTT.

The chain joins TRBV5-1 to TRBJ2-2, with a tentative D call TRBD1 (6 bases). V was shortened by 1 base and J by 2 bases, with 9 bases between the two germline ends. The CDR3 spans 15 residues. CDR1 SGHRS and CDR2 YFSETQ come from the germline V gene. CDR3 amino acids: CASSLRQANTGELFF. In DNA, the CDR3 is TGCGCCAGCAGCTTGCGACAGGCTAACACCGGGGAGCTGTTTTTT.

The rearrangement uses TRBV27 and TRBJ2-1, with 7 bases identical to TRBD2. Germline CDR1 reads MNHEY; CDR2 reads SMNVEV (reference sequence). This CDR3 contains 15 residues. J lost 2 bases, V lost 6 bases, and 7 bases had no gene match. CDR3: CASSKRGRAYNEQFF. The CDR3 DNA follows: TGTGCCAGCAGCAAACGGGGGAGGGCCTACAATGAGCAGTTCTTC.

The chain has TRBV11-3 and TRBJ1-2; D is unclear. Germline CDR1 is SGHNT and CDR2 is YENEEA. The V gene lost 1 base and the J gene lost 4 bases, with 10 bases spanning the gap. The length of the CDR3 is 14 residues. The CDR3 bases are TGTGCCAGCAGCTTAGGAAACATCCCCTATGGCTACACCTTC. Amino acid sequence: CASSLGNIPYGYTF.

This clone was counted a single time. V and J are TRBV20-1 and TRBJ2-3; D is unclear. Per the germline V gene, CDR1 is DFQATT and CDR2 is SNEGSKA (reference sequence). The CDR3 runs to 14 residues. Trimming took 3 bases from V and 2 from J, leaving 12 bases between them. The CDR3 spells CSASSQVNTDTQYF. The CDR3 DNA reads TGCAGTGCTAGTTCCCAGGTTAACACAGATACGCAGTATTTT.

The V and J genes are TRBV6-5 and TRBJ1-4, with 7 nucleotides matching TRBD1. The ends lost 0 bases at V and 6 bases at J; junction bases unmatched: 4. This CDR3 is 15 amino acids long. Per the germline V gene, CDR1 is MNHEY and CDR2 is SVGAGI. The chain's CDR3 is CASSYSGRGDEKLFF. The CDR3 DNA sequence: TGTGCCAGCAGTTACTCGGGCAGGGGGGATGAAAAACTGTTTTTT.